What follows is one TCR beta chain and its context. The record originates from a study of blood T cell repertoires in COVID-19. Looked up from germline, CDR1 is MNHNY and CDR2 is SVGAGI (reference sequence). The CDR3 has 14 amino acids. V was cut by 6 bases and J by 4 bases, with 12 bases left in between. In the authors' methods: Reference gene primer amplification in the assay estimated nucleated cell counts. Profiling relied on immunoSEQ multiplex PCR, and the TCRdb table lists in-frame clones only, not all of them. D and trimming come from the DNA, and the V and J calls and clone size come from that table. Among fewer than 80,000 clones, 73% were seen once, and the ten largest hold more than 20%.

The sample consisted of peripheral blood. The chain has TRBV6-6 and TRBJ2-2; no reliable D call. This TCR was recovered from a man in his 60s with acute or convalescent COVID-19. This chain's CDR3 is CASSSVRGTGELFF. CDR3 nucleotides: TGTGCCAGCAGCTCCGTACGAGGCACCGGGGAGCTGTTTTTT.